This T cell receptor beta chain was identified in a study of T-cell memory formation after mild COVID-19. Whole-study context: TCR clustering was largely donor specific. Study results and limitations: The main location of contracting CD4+ clones was CM and EM, and that of contracting CD8+ clones was EMRA. CD4/CD8 balance characterized clones contracting day 15 to 85, and CD4+ skew characterized later expanders. Some clones that responded were present in memory (sampled pre-infection), which suggests cross-reactive memory joined.

Via MiXCR, TCRdb re-called the 5' RACE reads, giving one row per CDR3 protein. The sample shows hundreds of thousands of distinct CDR3 sequences, over 25% of them seen only once. As to this clonotype: Its target is unknown.

The germline CDR1 and CDR2 sequences are MRHNA and SNTAGT. The CDR3 sequence is 12 residues long. Trimming took off 7 bases at V and 3 bases at J, with 7 bases between the two ends. Sequenced input: PBMCs or a T cell subset sorted from them (not recorded which). The chain uses TRBV6-4 and TRBJ2-1; D gene unclear. This clonotype was obtained from an adult woman who had mild COVID-19 (a few samples of this study predate the infection). Cell type and time point are not known. Written as DNA, the CDR3 is TGTGCCAGCATGTCAGGCTACAATGAGCAGTTCTTC. As protein: CASMSGYNEQFF.